This TCR beta chain was sequenced during a study of T cells after yellow fever vaccination. Overall study findings and caveats: There was a possibility that FACS-sorted repertoires contained abundant clonotypes contaminating from the bulk population.

The V end lost 0 bases, the J end lost 2 bases, and 12 bases lay between the germline ends. CDR1 is DFQATT, CDR2 SNEGSKA, per germline (reference sequence). The CDR3 length is 15 residues. Turning to this clonotype: What it recognizes is unknown.

A single record per CDR3 protein comes from TCRdb applying MiXCR to the 5' RACE reads. This table has a few hundred thousand distinct CDR3 sequences, about 6% appearing once. The receptor's source is a man under 40 who received the YFV17D yellow fever vaccine. The gene calls are TRBV20-1 and TRBJ2-3; D ambiguous. Here the sequenced sample was PBMCs, taken 5 days after the yellow fever booster vaccination. As DNA, the CDR3 is TGCAGTGCTAGAGATCCCGGAAACCCCACAGATACGCAGTATTTT. This sequence encodes CSARDPGNPTDTQYF.